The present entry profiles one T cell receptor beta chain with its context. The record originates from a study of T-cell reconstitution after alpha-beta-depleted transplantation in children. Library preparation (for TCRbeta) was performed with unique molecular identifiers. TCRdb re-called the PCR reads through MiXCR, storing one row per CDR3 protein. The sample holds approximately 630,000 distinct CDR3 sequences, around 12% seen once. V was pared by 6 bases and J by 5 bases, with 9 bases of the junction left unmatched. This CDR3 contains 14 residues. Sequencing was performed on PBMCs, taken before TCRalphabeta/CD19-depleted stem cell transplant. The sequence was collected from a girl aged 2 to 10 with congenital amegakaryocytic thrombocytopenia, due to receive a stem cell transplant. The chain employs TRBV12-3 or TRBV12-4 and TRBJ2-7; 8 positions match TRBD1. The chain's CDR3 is CASSLERQGNEQYF. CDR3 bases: TGTGCCAGCAGCCTGGAGAGACAGGGGAACGAGCAGTACTTC.